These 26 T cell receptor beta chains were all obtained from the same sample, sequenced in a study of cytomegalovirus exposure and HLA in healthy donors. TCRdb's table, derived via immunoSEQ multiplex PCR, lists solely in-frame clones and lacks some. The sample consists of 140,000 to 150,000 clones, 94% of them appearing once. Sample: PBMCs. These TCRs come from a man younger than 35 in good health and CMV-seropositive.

CDR3 protein: CASSHQRGYQETQYF. The CDR3 region has the DNA TGTGCCAGCAGCCACCAGCGGGGTTACCAAGAGACCCAGTACTTC. The chain uses TRBV4-2 and TRBJ2-5; TRBD2 matches at 7 bases. CDR3 length: 15 amino acids. The germline CDR1 and CDR2 sequences are LGHNA and YNFKEQ. V gave up 3 bases and J gave up 0 bases; unmatched junction bases: 4.

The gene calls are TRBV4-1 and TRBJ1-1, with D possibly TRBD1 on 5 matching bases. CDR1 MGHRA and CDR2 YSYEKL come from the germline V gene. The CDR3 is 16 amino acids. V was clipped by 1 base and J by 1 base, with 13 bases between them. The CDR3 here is CASSQGRQGQNTEAFF. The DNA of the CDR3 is TGCGCCAGCAGCCAAGGTCGCCAGGGTCAGAACACTGAAGCTTTCTTT.

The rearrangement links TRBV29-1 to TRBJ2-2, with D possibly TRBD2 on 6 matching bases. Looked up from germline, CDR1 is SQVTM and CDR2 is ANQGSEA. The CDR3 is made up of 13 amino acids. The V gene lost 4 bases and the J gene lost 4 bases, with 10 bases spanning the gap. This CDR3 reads CSVVEGGTGELFF. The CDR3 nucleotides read TGCAGCGTTGTGGAGGGAGGCACCGGGGAGCTGTTTTTT.

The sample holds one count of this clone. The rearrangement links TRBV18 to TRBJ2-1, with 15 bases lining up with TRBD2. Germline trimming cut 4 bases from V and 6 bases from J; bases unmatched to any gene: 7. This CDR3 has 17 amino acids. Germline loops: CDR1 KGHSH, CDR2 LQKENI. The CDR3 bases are TGTGCCAGCTCACAGCCTCCGGGACTAGCGGGGGGCAATGAGCAGTTCTTC. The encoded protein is CASSQPPGLAGGNEQFF.

The CDR3 DNA reads TGTGCCATCAGTTATGCGGCAGGGGCCCCTGACTATGGCTACACCTTC. Its translation is CAISYAAGAPDYGYTF. V gene TRBV10-3 combines with J gene TRBJ1-2; TRBD1 is a possible D gene (6 bases). The ends were cut back, 5 bases at V and 3 bases at J, with 19 bases in the middle. There are 16 residues in the CDR3. Germline-derived CDR1 and CDR2 are ENHRY and SYGVKD.

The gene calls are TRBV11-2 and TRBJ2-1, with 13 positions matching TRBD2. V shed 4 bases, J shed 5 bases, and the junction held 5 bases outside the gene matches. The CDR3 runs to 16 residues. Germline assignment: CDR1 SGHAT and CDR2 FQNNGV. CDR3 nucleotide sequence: TGTGCCAGCAGCTCAGGGACTAGCGGGAAGAACAATGAGCAGTTCTTC. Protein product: CASSSGTSGKNNEQFF.

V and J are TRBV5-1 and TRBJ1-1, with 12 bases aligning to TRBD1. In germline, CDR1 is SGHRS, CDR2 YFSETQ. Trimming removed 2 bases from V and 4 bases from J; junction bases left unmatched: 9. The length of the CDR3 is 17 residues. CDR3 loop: CASSFLGQGALSTEAFF. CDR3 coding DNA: TGCGCCAGCAGCTTCTTGGGACAGGGGGCTCTGAGCACTGAAGCTTTCTTT.

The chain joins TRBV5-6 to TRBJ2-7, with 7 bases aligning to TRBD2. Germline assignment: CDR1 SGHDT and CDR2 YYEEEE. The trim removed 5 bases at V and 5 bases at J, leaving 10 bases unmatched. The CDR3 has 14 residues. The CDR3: CASRFRRGGDEQYF. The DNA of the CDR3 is TGTGCCAGCAGGTTTCGAAGGGGAGGGGACGAGCAGTACTTC.

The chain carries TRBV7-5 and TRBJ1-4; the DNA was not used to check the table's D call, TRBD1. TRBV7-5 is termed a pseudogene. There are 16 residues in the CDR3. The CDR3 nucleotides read TGTGCCAGAAGCCAAGTATCAGGGAAATCAAATGAAAAACTGTTTTTT. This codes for CARSQVSGKSNEKLFF.

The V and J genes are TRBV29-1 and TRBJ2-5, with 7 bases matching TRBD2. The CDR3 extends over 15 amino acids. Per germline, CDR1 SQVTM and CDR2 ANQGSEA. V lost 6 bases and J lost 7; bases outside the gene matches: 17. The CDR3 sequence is CSVGRTVSLGGTQYF. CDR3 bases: TGCAGCGTCGGGAGGACGGTGTCGTTAGGCGGGACCCAGTACTTC.

The CDR3 bases are TGTGCCAGCAGCTTGGCCACAGGGGGGGGCAGGCAAGAGACCCAGTACTTC. Translation gives CASSLATGGGRQETQYF. The chain uses TRBV5-4 and TRBJ2-5; D may be TRBD1 (8 bases). V was pared by 0 bases and J by 2 bases, with 17 bases between. The CDR3 covers 17 residues. CDR1 SGHNT and CDR2 YYREEE come from the germline V gene (reference sequence). The entire variable domain, with the rest obtained from reference TRBV5-4 and TRBJ2-5, is as follows: ETGVTQSPTHLIKTRGQQVTLRCSSQSGHNTVSWYQQALGQGPQFIFQYYREEENGRGNFPPRFSGLQFPNYSSELNVNALELDDSALYLCASSLATGGGRQETQYFGPGTRLLVL.

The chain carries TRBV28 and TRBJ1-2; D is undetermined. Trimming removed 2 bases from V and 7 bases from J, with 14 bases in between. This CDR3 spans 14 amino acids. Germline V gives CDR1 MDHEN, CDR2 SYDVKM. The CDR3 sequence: CASSLLGPALGYTF. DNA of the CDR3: TGTGCCAGCAGTTTACTAGGTCCAGCTCTTGGCTACACCTTC.

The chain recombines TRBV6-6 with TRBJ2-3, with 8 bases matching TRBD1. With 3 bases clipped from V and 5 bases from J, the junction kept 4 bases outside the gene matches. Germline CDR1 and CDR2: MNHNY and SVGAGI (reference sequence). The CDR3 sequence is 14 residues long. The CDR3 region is CASSYGQGQDTQYF. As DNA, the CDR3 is TGTGCCAGCAGTTATGGACAGGGACAAGATACGCAGTATTTT.

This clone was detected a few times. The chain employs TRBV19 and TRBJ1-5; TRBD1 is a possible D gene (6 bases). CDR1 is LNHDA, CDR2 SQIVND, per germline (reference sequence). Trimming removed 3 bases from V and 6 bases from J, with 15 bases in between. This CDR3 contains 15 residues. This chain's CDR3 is CASSIDRTRGQPQHF. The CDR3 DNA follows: TGTGCCAGTAGTATCGACAGGACCAGAGGTCAGCCCCAGCATTTT.

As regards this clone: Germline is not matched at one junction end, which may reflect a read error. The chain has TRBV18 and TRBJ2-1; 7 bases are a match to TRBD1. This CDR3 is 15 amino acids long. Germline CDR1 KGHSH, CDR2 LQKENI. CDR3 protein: CASSYEPYRGDEQFF. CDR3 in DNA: TGTGCCAGCTCATACGAACCGTACAGGGGAGATGAACAGTTCTTC.

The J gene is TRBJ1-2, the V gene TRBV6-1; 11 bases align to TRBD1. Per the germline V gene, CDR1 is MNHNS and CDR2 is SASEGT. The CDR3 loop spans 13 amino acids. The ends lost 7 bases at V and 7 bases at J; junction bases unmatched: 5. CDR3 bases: TGTGCCAGCACGTGGACAGGGGGCGGTGGCTACACCTTC. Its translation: CASTWTGGGGYTF.

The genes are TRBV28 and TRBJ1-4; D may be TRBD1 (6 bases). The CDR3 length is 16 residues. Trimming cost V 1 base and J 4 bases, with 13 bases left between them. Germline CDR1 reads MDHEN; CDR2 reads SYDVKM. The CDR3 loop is CASSLSEQGINEKLFF. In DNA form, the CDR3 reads TGTGCCAGCAGTTTATCGGAACAGGGTATTAATGAAAAACTGTTTTTT.

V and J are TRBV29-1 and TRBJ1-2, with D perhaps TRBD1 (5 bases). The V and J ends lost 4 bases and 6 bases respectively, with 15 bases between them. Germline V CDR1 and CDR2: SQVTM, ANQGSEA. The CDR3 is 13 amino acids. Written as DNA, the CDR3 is TGCAGCGTTGGGTTCATAACGACAGATGGCTACACCTTC. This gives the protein CSVGFITTDGYTF.

CDR3 residues: CASSQFPNRTDPPISGANVLTF. The CDR3 DNA reads TGCGCCAGCAGCCAATTCCCAAACAGGACCGATCCCCCTATCTCTGGGGCCAACGTCCTGACTTTC. The V call is TRBV4-1, the J call TRBJ2-6; D is perhaps TRBD1 (5 bases). Germline CDR1 and CDR2: MGHRA and YSYEKL. Trimming removed 2 bases from V and 0 bases from J, with 26 bases in between. The CDR3 sequence is 22 residues long.

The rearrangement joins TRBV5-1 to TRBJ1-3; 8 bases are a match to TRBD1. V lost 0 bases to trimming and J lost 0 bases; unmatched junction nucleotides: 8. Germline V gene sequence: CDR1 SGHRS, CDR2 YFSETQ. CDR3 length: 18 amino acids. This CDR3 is CASSLAGTGGISGNTIYF. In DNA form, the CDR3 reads TGCGCCAGCAGCTTGGCAGGGACAGGAGGGATCTCTGGAAACACCATATATTTT.

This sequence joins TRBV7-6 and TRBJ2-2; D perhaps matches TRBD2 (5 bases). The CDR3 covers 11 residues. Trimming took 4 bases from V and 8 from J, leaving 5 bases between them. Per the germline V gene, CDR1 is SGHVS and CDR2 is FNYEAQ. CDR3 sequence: CASSSGGELFF. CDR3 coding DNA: TGTGCCAGCAGCTCGGGAGGGGAGCTGTTTTTT.

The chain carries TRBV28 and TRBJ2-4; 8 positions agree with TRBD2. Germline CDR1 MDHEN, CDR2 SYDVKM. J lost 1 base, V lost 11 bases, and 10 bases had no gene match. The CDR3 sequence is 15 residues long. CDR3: CASGTPGGAKNIQYF. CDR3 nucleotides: TGTGCCTCCGGGACACCGGGAGGGGCCAAAAACATTCAGTACTTC.

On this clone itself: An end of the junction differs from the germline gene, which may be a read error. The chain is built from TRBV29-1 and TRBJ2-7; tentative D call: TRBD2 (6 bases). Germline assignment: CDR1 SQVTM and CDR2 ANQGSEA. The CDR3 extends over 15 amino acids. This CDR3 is CNVDVFSGGVYEQYF. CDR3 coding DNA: TGCAACGTTGACGTTTTTAGCGGAGGGGTTTACGAGCAGTACTTC.

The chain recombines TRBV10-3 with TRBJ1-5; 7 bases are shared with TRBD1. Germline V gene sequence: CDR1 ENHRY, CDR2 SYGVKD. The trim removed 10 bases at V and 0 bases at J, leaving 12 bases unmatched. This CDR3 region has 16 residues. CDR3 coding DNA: TGTGCCACGGGTGAGGGACAGCCATATAGCAATCAGCCCCAGCATTTT. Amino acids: CATGEGQPYSNQPQHF.

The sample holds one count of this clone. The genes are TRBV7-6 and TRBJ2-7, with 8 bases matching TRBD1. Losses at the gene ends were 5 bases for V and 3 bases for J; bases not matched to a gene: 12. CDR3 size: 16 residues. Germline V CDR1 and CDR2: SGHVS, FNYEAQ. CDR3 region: CASSEVPGQVSYEQYF. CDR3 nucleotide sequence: TGTGCCAGCAGCGAGGTACCGGGACAGGTGAGCTACGAGCAGTACTTC. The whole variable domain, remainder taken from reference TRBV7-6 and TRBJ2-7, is GAGVSQSPRYKVTKRGQDVALRCDPISGHVSLYWYRQALGQGPEFLTYFNYEAQQDKSGLPNDRFSAERPEGSISTLTIQRTEQRDSAMYRCASSEVPGQVSYEQYFGPGTRLTVT.

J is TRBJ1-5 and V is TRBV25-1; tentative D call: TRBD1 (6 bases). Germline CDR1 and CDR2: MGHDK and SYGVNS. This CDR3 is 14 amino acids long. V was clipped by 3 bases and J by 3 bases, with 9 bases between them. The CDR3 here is CASSEAGDNQPQHF. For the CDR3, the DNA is TGTGCCAGCAGTGAGGCAGGGGACAATCAGCCCCAGCATTTT.